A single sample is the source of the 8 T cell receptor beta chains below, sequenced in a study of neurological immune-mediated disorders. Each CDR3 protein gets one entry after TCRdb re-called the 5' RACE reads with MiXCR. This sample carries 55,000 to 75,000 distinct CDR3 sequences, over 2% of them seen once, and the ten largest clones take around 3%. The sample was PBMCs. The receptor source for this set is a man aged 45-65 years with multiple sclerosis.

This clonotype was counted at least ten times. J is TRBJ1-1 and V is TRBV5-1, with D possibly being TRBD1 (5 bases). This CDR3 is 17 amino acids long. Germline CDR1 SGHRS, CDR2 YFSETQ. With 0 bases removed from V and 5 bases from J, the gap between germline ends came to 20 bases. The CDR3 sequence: CASSLVLGRSSGTEAFF. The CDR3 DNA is TGCGCCAGCAGCTTGGTGCTGGGACGATCGTCGGGTACTGAAGCTTTCTTT.

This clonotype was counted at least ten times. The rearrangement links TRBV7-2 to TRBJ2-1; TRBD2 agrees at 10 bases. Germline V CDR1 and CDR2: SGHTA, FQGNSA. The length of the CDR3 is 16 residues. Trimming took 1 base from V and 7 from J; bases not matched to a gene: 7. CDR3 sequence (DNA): TGTGCCAGCAGCTTAGGAAGCGGGGGGGCCGGGAATGAGCAGTTCTTC. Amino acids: CASSLGSGGAGNEQFF.

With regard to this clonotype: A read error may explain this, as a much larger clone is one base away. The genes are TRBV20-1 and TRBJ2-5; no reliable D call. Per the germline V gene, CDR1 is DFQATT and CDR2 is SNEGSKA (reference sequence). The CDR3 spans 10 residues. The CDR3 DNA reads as TGCAGTGCTAGCGATGAGAACCAGTACTTC. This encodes CSASDENQYF.

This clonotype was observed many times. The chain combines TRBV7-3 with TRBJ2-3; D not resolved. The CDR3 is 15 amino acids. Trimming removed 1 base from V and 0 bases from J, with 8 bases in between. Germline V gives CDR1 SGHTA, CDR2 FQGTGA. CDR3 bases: TGTGCCAGCAGCTTAAATTGGGGTAGCACAGATACGCAGTATTTT. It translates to CASSLNWGSTDTQYF.

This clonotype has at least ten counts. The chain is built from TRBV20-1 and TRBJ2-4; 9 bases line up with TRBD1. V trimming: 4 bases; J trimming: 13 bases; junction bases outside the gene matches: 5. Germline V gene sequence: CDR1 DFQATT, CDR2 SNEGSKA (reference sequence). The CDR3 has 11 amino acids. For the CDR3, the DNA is TGCAGTGCTACTTCCGGGACAGGGCAGTACTTC. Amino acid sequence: CSATSGTGQYF.

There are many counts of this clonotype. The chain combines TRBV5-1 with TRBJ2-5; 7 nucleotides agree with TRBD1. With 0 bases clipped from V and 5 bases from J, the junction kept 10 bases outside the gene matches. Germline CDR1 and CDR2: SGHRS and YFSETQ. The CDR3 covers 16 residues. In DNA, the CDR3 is TGCGCCAGCAGCTTGGGGGACAGCCCCCGAGTGGAGACCCAGTACTTC. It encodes CASSLGDSPRVETQYF. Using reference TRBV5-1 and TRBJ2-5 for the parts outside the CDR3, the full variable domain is KAGVTQTPRYLIKTRGQQVTLSCSPISGHRSVSWYQQTPGQGLQFLFEYFSETQRNKGNFPGRFSGRQFSNSRSEMNVSTLELGDSALYLCASSLGDSPRVETQYFGPGTRLLVL.

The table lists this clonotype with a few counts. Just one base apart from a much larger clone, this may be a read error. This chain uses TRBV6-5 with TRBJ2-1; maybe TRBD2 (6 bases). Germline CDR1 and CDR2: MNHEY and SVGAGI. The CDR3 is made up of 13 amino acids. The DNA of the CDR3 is TGTGCCAGCAGGGGGGGACCGATCAATGCGCAGTTCTTC. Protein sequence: CASRGGPINAQFF.

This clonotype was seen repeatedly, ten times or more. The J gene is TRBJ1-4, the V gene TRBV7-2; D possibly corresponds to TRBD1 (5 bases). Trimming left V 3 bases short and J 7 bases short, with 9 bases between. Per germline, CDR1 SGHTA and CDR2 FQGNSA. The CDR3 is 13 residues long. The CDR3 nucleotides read TGTGCCAGCAGCTTTCAGGGTGGTGAAAAACTGTTTTTT. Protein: CASSFQGGEKLFF. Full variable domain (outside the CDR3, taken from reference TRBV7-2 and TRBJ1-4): GAGVSQSPSNKVTEKGKDVELRCDPISGHTALYWYRQSLGQGLEFLIYFQGNSAPDKSGLPSDRFSAERTGGSVSTLTIQRTQQEDSAVYLCASSFQGGEKLFFGSGTQLSVL.